The clone carrying this T cell receptor (beta chain) was counted at least ten times. Per the germline V gene, CDR1 is KGHDR and CDR2 is SFDVKD. Trimming cost V 1 base and J 3 bases, with 5 bases left between them. There are 14 residues in the CDR3. This sample is part of a study of read filtering for tumor transcriptome and immune sequencing. Study at large: Transcriptome libraries were built from DNase-treated RNA.

Sampling of bone marrow took place during active disease in every patient. The library was built from approximately 400 ng RNA with molecular barcoded adaptors for alpha/delta and beta/gamma chains. TCRdb analysed the reads with MiXCR anew, one entry per CDR3 protein. The top ten clones hold more than 13% of a sample with 94,000 or so distinct CDR3 sequences, about 12% of them seen once. The chain uses TRBV24-1 and TRBJ2-2; D unclear. The specimen sequenced was a population of CD138-negative cells sorted from bone marrow. The TCR was taken from a donor at least 40 years old with multiple myeloma. CDR3 nucleotides: TGTGCCACCAGTGATTTCTCAGACACCGGGGAGCTGTTTTTT. The encoded protein is CATSDFSDTGELFF.